This T cell receptor beta chain comes out of a study of blood T cell repertoires in COVID-19. Study-wide context: The origin of the acute and convalescent COVID-19 samples was the United States, Italy and Spain.

Only in-frame clones appear in the TCRdb table, and some are missing; sequencing was by immunoSEQ multiplex PCR. There are around 300,000 clones in the sample; around nine tenths occur only once, and 1% lies in the top ten. V was clipped by 2 bases and J by 6 bases, with 12 bases between them. Germline V gene lookup returns CDR1 SGHTA and CDR2 FQGNSA. The length of the CDR3 is 14 residues. The V call is TRBV7-2, the J call TRBJ2-3; no definite D call. This TCR was recovered from a man aged 50-60 years with active or convalescent COVID-19. Sequencing used peripheral blood. The CDR3 is CASSLNGGRDTQYF. Here the CDR3 DNA reads TGTGCCAGCAGCTTAAATGGCGGTAGGGATACGCAGTATTTT.